A single sample gave rise to the 10 T cell receptor beta chains below, sequenced in a study of shared clonotypes between healthy human individuals. TCRdb's copy holds only in-frame clones and misses some; the assay was immunoSEQ multiplex PCR. The sample includes over 2 million clones, about 90% of them seen just once. The sample taken for sequencing was naive CD4+ T cells from PBMCs. Subset defined: CD45RA+ positively selected. The receptors were sampled from a young man in good health. Some clones in this sample may be carry-over from other donors' samples.

About this clone itself: The sample holds other DNA sequences that translate to the same CDR3. The chain is built from TRBV28 and TRBJ2-6, with a weak D call TRBD2 (5 bases). Deletions cut 6 bases from V and 4 bases from J, with 7 bases between. The germline CDR1 and CDR2 sequences are MDHEN and SYDVKM. The CDR3 extends over 13 amino acids. The CDR3 loop reads CASSPGGANVLTF. For the CDR3, the DNA is TGTGCCAGCAGCCCGGGAGGGGCCAACGTCCTGACTTTC. The full variable domain, in which reference TRBV28 and TRBJ2-6 provide the parts outside the CDR3, is DVKVTQSSRYLVKRTGEKVFLECVQDMDHENMFWYRQDPGLGLRLIYFSYDVKMKEKGDIPEGYSVSREKKERFSLILESASTNQTSMYLCASSPGGANVLTFGAGSRLTVL.

The CDR3 DNA is TGCAGTGCTCCGACTAGTGAGACGCAGTATTTT. Translation gives CSAPTSETQYF. V is TRBV20-1 and J is TRBJ2-3, with a tentative D call TRBD2 (6 bases). Germline CDR1 and CDR2: DFQATT and SNEGSKA (reference sequence). The CDR3 has 11 amino acids. V lost 5 bases and J lost 9, with 12 bases in between.

The V call is TRBV6-5, the J call TRBJ2-7, with 14 bases that match TRBD2. V trimming: 0 bases; J trimming: 6 bases; junction bases outside the gene matches: 1. Germline V gene data show CDR1 as MNHEY and CDR2 as SVGAGI. The CDR3 has 15 residues. CDR3 sequence: CASSYSGTSGSEQYF. DNA for the CDR3: TGTGCCAGCAGTTACTCCGGGACTAGCGGGAGCGAGCAGTACTTC.

This clone occurred once. Distinct nucleotide sequences in the sample also encode this CDR3. The chain joins TRBV18 to TRBJ2-1; 12 bases are shared with TRBD2. Germline CDR1 reads KGHSH; CDR2 reads LQKENI. The CDR3 length is 16 residues. J lost 2 bases, V lost 3 bases, and 2 bases had no gene match. This CDR3 is CASSPWTSGAYNEQFF. In nucleotides, the CDR3 is TGTGCCAGCTCACCTTGGACTAGCGGGGCCTACAATGAGCAGTTCTTC.

The chain recombines TRBV19 with TRBJ2-2; D is perhaps TRBD1 or TRBD2 (5 bases each). Trimming cost V 2 bases and J 4 bases, with 17 bases left between them. Germline V gene data show CDR1 as LNHDA and CDR2 as SQIVND (reference sequence). The CDR3 contains 17 residues. The CDR3 DNA follows: TGTGCCAGTAGTATACAACCGGGGCCCCGGGGCACCGGGGAGCTGTTTTTT. Amino acids: CASSIQPGPRGTGELFF.

A few counts support this clone. The genes are TRBV11-2 and TRBJ1-2; no reliable D call. V shed 1 base and J shed 9 bases, with 9 bases lying between them. Germline V gene sequence: CDR1 SGHAT, CDR2 FQNNGV. The CDR3 is 12 amino acids. In nucleotides, the CDR3 is TGTGCCAGCAGCTTAGGGGTCGGGAGCTACACCTTC. Protein: CASSLGVGSYTF. The full variable domain, its missing parts supplied by reference TRBV11-2 and TRBJ1-2, is EAGVAQSPRYKIIEKRQSVAFWCNPISGHATLYWYQQILGQGPKLLIQFQNNGVVDDSQLPKDRFSAERLKGVDSTLKIQPAKLEDSAVYLCASSLGVGSYTFGSGTRLTVV.

The gene calls are TRBV28 and TRBJ1-4, with unresolved D. Trimming took 5 bases from V and 4 from J, leaving 17 bases between them. This CDR3 spans 16 amino acids. CDR1 and CDR2 (germline): MDHEN, SYDVKM. The CDR3 loop reads CASSPPSLQSNEKLFF. CDR3 in DNA: TGTGCCAGCAGTCCCCCCTCGCTACAGAGTAATGAAAAACTGTTTTTT.

The CDR3 sequence: CASSTLKGQGAEEQYF. The CDR3, as DNA: TGTGCCAGTAGTACCCTAAAAGGACAGGGGGCGGAAGAGCAGTACTTC. The chain uses TRBV19 and TRBJ2-7; TRBD1 matches 11 bases. The germline V gene encodes CDR1 LNHDA and CDR2 SQIVND (reference sequence). V shed 4 bases and J 7 bases; nucleotides not matched to a gene: 12. This CDR3 contains 16 residues.

This clone was counted between two and nine times. The rearrangement uses TRBV13 and TRBJ1-2; D call uncertain. CDR1 and CDR2 from the germline V gene are PRHDT and FYEKMQ (reference sequence). The CDR3 totals 13 residues. The V end was cut by 3 bases, the J end by 7 bases, with 12 bases between. CDR3 sequence reads: CASSFYGSGGYTF. The CDR3 region has the DNA TGTGCCAGCAGCTTTTATGGGTCCGGTGGCTACACCTTC.

This chain connects TRBV7-2 to TRBJ2-3, with TRBD1 identical over 8 bases. This CDR3 spans 14 amino acids. Trimming at V came to 5 bases and at J to 5 bases, leaving 6 bases not matched to a gene. CDR1 is SGHTA and CDR2 is FQGNSA in the germline V gene. Here the CDR3 reads CASSRDRQVDTQYF. CDR3 DNA: TGTGCCAGCAGCCGGGACAGGCAAGTAGATACGCAGTATTTT.